Shown below are 8 T cell receptor gamma chains from a single sample sequenced in a study of gammadelta T cells in human blood. TCRdb processed the RT-PCR reads again with the CATT caller. Of several hundred gamma-chain clones listed, approximately 10% are singletons. The sample taken for sequencing was non-Vgamma9Vdelta2 gamma-delta T cells from cord blood. The origin of the receptors is a newborn.

For this clone: A read error may be the cause here, since a much bigger clone is one base away. V and J are TRGV2 and TRGJ1 or TRGJ2. Trimming removed 0 bases from V and 16 bases from J; junction bases left unmatched: 9. CDR1 and CDR2 from the germline V gene are EGSNGY and YDSYNSKV. This CDR3 has 11 amino acids. The CDR3 DNA reads as TGTGCCACCTGGGACGGGGTTAGGAACCTCTTT. Translated: CATWDGVRNLF.

Notes on this clone: It is likely a read error: a sequence one base away is far more abundant. This sample includes further DNA sequences coding for the same CDR3. V is TRGV10 and J is TRGJP1. TRGV10 is an ORF, with its function uncertain. With V trimmed by 12 bases and J by 1 base, 9 bases remained unmatched. The CDR3 has 14 amino acids. The CDR3 is CAAWEITTGWFKIF. The CDR3 nucleotides are TGTGCTGCATGGGAGATTACCACTGGTTGGTTCAAGATATTT.

As concerns this clone: Being one base from a much bigger clone, this may be a read error. This chain connects TRGV5 to TRGJ1 or TRGJ2. J was trimmed by 0 bases and V by 0 bases; bases with no gene match: 8. Germline V gene data show CDR1 as VINAFY and CDR2 as YDVSNSKD. The CDR3 covers 16 residues. CDR3 residues: CATWDRWNSNYYKKLF. As DNA, the CDR3 is TGTGCCACCTGGGACAGGTGGAATTCGAATTATTATAAGAAACTCTTT.

This clone is hyperexpanded by share. Other DNA sequences in the sample encode the same CDR3. V and J are TRGV2 and TRGJ1 or TRGJ2. The length of the CDR3 is 15 residues. CDR1 and CDR2 from the germline V gene are EGSNGY and YDSYNSKV. V shed 0 bases, J shed 4 bases, and the junction held 9 bases outside the gene matches. The CDR3 loop reads CATWDGPIKYYKKLF. The CDR3 nucleotides are TGTGCCACCTGGGACGGGCCAATTAAGTATTATAAGAAACTCTTT.

This clone is judged hyperexpanded. The sample has other DNA sequences that encode this CDR3 too. The genes are TRGV9 and TRGJP1. CDR3 length: 16 residues. V dropped 5 bases and J dropped 0; count of bases not matched to a gene: 9. The germline CDR1 and CDR2 sequences are GITISATS and ISYDGTV (reference sequence). The CDR3 DNA reads as TGTGCCTTGTGGGCCATAATCAATACCACTGGTTGGTTCAAGATATTT. It encodes CALWAIINTTGWFKIF.

By sample share, this clone is large (0.1 to 1%). This chain uses TRGV8 with TRGJ1 or TRGJ2. Germline lookup yields CDR1 VENAVY and CDR2 YDSYNSRV. J lost 9 bases, V lost 0 bases, and 2 bases had no gene match. The CDR3 totals 11 residues. DNA for the CDR3: TGTGCCACCTGGGATAGGCCTAAGAAACTCTTT. This sequence encodes CATWDRPKKLF.

This clone was counted between two and nine times. This likely stems from a read error, as it lies one base from a far larger clone. The V call is TRGV10, the J call TRGJP1. TRGV10 is reported as an ORF; its role is uncertain. This CDR3 comprises 15 residues. CDR3 DNA sequence: TGTACTGCGTGGGATTATTACGAATGGTATTGGTTCAAGATATTT. This sequence encodes CTAWDYYEWYWFKIF.

Of note for this clone: TCRdb's protein for this DNA is that of a much larger clone and differs from the translation at residue 13, likely a read error; the protein shown is the DNA translation. The V gene is listed as TRGV2; no J gene was called. The CDR3 covers 15 residues. Per the germline V gene, CDR1 is EGSNGY and CDR2 is YDSYNSKV. This CDR3 is CATWDGPIKYYKNLF. In DNA, the CDR3 is TGTGCCACCTGGGACGGGCCAATTAAGTATTATAAGAACCTCTTT.